The sequence of this T cell receptor (beta chain) was determined in a study of T cell responses to AZD1222 COVID-19 vaccine. The CDR3 totals 11 residues. Per germline, CDR1 MNHEY and CDR2 SMNVEV (reference sequence). Only in-frame clones appear in the TCRdb table, and some are missing; sequencing was by immunoSEQ multiplex PCR. The data show 150,000 to 200,000 clones, with 94% seen just once and approximately 0.64% held by the top ten. The sequence was collected from an adult in good health. The chain employs TRBV27 and TRBJ1-4; possibly TRBD1 for D (6 bases). Material: peripheral blood, obtained on day 0 of AZD1222 vaccination. The CDR3 DNA follows: TGTGCGGCCGGACAGAATGAAAAACTGTTTTTT. Its protein product is CAAGQNEKLFF.